This is a list of T cell receptor beta chains from one sample in a study of T cell responses to AZD1222 COVID-19 vaccine. The assay was immunoSEQ multiplex PCR, and TCRdb's table has in-frame clones only and misses some. This table has tens of thousands of clones, 90% appearing once. Here the sequenced sample was peripheral blood, taken on day 0 of AZD1222 vaccination. The receptors were gathered from an adult in good health. Each CDR3 is given with its conserved first and last residue. The D gene is left open where the match is weak. A clone size is listed for some rows: how often the clone was seen (once, few, many), or a class if it is expanded.

. | . | TRBJ1-6 | TRBV5-4 | TGTGCCAGCAGCTTAGGGCAGGGGCGGGGAGGTTCACCCCTCCACTTT | CASSLGQGRGGSPLHF
. | once | TRBJ2-2 | TRBV12-3/TRBV12-4 | TGTGCCTCAGGCCGACAGAACCCAGGGGAGCTGTTTTTT | CASGRQNPGELFF
TRBD1 | . | TRBJ1-2 | TRBV2 | TGTGCCAGCAATGTAGGGACAGGGACTTATGGCTACACCTTC | CASNVGTGTYGYTF
. | . | TRBJ1-1 | TRBV18 | TGTGCCAGCTCACCGAGCTCCGGGCTCAGGGGCAGGAACACTGAAGCTTTCTTT | CASSPSSGLRGRNTEAFF
. | . | TRBJ2-7 | TRBV12-3/TRBV12-4 | TGTGCCAGCAGCCCCGGGCCTTACGAGCAGTACTTC | CASSPGPYEQYF
. | . | TRBJ1-1 | TRBV10-3 | TGTGCCATCACTGCGACCTCGGGGACTGAAGCTTTCTTT | CAITATSGTEAFF
. | . | TRBJ2-3 | TRBV30 | TGTGCCTGGAGTGTATCCGGTAGCACAGATACGCAGTATTTT | CAWSVSGSTDTQYF
. | . | TRBJ1-4 | TRBV20-1 | TGCAGTGCTAGTGCGATTAGCGAAAAACTGTTTTTT | CSASAISEKLFF
. | . | TRBJ1-2 | TRBV7-2 | TGTGCCAGCAGCTTAGCGGACGGCTACACCTTC | CASSLADGYTF
. | . | TRBJ2-5 | TRBV5-4 | TGTGCCAGCAGCACGGCCGGGGAGACCCAGTACTTC | CASSTAGETQYF
. | . | TRBJ1-2 | TRBV11-2 | TGTGCCAGCAGCTTAGATCCGGCCCGCTATGGCTACACCTTC | CASSLDPARYGYTF
TRBD1 | . | TRBJ2-2 | TRBV18 | TGTGCCAGCTCACAACAGGGGCAGGGGAACACCGGGGAGCTGTTTTTT | CASSQQGQGNTGELFF
TRBD1 | . | TRBJ2-7 | TRBV13 | TGTGCCAGCAGCGCCGGGACAGGGGCCTACGAGCAGTACTTC | CASSAGTGAYEQYF
. | once | TRBJ2-2 | TRBV19 | TGTGCCAGTAAGCCCCGGCCGTACGCGAACACCGGGGAGCTGTTTTTT | CASKPRPYANTGELFF
TRBD2 | few | TRBJ2-5 | TRBV9 | TGTGCCAGCAGCGTAGAGGGGAGCGGGGGGATAGGGGAGACCCAGTACTTC | CASSVEGSGGIGETQYF
. | . | TRBJ2-1 | TRBV5-1 | TGCGCCAGCAACAAAGACCCGGGCCCTCCGGCGGGAAATGAGCAGTTCTTC | CASNKDPGPPAGNEQFF
TRBD2 | . | TRBJ2-4 | TRBV2 | TGTGCCAGCAGTGGAGGGGAGGGAACCAAAAACATTCAGTACTTC | CASSGGEGTKNIQYF
. | . | TRBJ1-3 | TRBV7-3 | TGTGCCAGCAGCCCGGACGGTAGCTCTGGAAACACCATATATTTT | CASSPDGSSGNTIYF
. | . | TRBJ2-1 | TRBV3-1/TRBV3-2 | TGTGCCAGCAGCCAAGATCAACTCAGGGACTACAATGAGCAGTTCTTC | CASSQDQLRDYNEQFF
. | . | TRBJ2-6 | TRBV19 | TGTGCCAGTAGGGCAACAGGGTCCTCTGGGGCCAACGTCCTGACTTTC | CASRATGSSGANVLTF
. | once | TRBJ2-3 | TRBV21-1 | TGTGCCAGCAGCGACCGGGACAGGGAAACAGATACGCAGTATTTT | CASSDRDRETDTQYF
TRBD1 | . | TRBJ1-4 | TRBV4-2 | TGTGCCAGCAGCCAGAGACAGGGCTCTAATGAAAAACTGTTTTTT | CASSQRQGSNEKLFF
. | . | TRBJ2-5 | TRBV12-3/TRBV12-4 | TGTGCCACCCAAGGGGCGTCTGGGATCGGGCAGTACTTC | CATQGASGIGQYF
. | . | TRBJ2-3 | TRBV19 | TGTGCCAGTAGTATGAGTAGCACAGATACGCAGTATTTT | CASSMSSTDTQYF
. | few | TRBJ2-7 | TRBV12-5 | TGTGCTAGTGGTTTGGACTCCTTTGGACAAACCTACGAGCAGTACTTC | CASGLDSFGQTYEQYF
TRBD2 | . | TRBJ2-3 | TRBV6-4 | TGTGCCAGCAGTGCGCCCCGACAGCGGGGGGGCGGAGATACGCAGTATTTT | CASSAPRQRGGGDTQYF
TRBD1 | . | TRBJ2-5 | TRBV5-1 | TGCGCCAGCAGCTTGGACAGGGGCCCCGGTAAGACCCAGTACTTC | CASSLDRGPGKTQYF